These 24 T cell receptor beta chains were all obtained from the same sample, sequenced in a study of blood T cell repertoires in COVID-19. The protocol was immunoSEQ multiplex PCR, while the TCRdb copy is restricted to in-frame clones and leaves out a portion. Counted here are 43,000 or so clones, approximately 90% occurring once; the ten biggest clones make up 6.5% to 9%. Sequenced sample: peripheral blood. These receptor sequences come from a man aged 55-75 years with active COVID-19.

V gene TRBV2 combines with J gene TRBJ1-1; a weak D match, TRBD1 (6 bases). This CDR3 has 14 residues. The V end lost 4 bases, the J end lost 1 base, and 10 bases lay between the germline ends. Germline loops: CDR1 SNHLY, CDR2 FYNNEI. CDR3 DNA: TGTGCCAGCAGTGCACAGGGCTCGAACACTGAAGCTTTCTTT. Residues: CASSAQGSNTEAFF.

This chain uses TRBV3-1 (or the pseudogene TRBV3-2) with TRBJ2-1, with 12 positions matching TRBD2. The V gene's germline CDR1 is LGHDT and CDR2 YNNKEL (reference sequence). The CDR3 is made up of 13 amino acids. V dropped 9 bases and J dropped 6; count of bases not matched to a gene: 3. The CDR3: CASMTSGSNEQFF. In DNA, the CDR3 is TGTGCCAGTATGACTAGCGGGAGCAATGAGCAGTTCTTC.

The gene calls are TRBV7-8 and TRBJ2-1, with TRBD2 identical over 7 bases. J was trimmed by 2 bases and V by 2 bases; bases with no gene match: 3. The CDR3 consists of 15 residues. Germline V gene lookup returns CDR1 SGHVS and CDR2 FQNEAQ. CDR3 region: CASSLIGGTYNEQFF. CDR3 coding DNA: TGTGCCAGCAGCTTAATCGGGGGGACCTACAATGAGCAGTTCTTC.

The chain links TRBV7-2 to TRBJ1-4; 8 nucleotides agree with TRBD1. With 5 bases clipped from V and 3 bases from J, the junction kept 5 bases outside the gene matches. CDR1 and CDR2 from the germline V gene are SGHTA and FQGNSA. The CDR3 has 15 residues. CDR3 coding DNA: TGTGCCAGCAGCCCGGGGACAGGTCCTAATGAAAAACTGTTTTTT. Translated: CASSPGTGPNEKLFF.

The rearrangement joins TRBV3-1 (or the pseudogene TRBV3-2) to TRBJ2-7; D perhaps matches TRBD1 (6 bases). The germline gives CDR1 LGHDT, CDR2 YNNKEL (reference sequence). Trimming cost V 1 base and J 3 bases, with 13 bases left between them. The CDR3 consists of 15 residues. The CDR3 nucleotides are TGTGCCAGCAGCCAAGGGCAGGGGTTAAGCTACGAGCAGTACTTC. Its protein product is CASSQGQGLSYEQYF.

The genes are TRBV9 and TRBJ2-7, with D possibly being TRBD2 (6 bases). Germline V gene data show CDR1 as SGDLS and CDR2 as YYNGEE. This CDR3 is built from 15 residues. V was trimmed by 4 bases and J by 0 bases, leaving 14 bases between them. The CDR3 DNA follows: TGTGCCAGCAGCCCACTGGGGGGTAGCTCCTACGAGCAGTACTTC. This translates into CASSPLGGSSYEQYF.

The gene calls are TRBV18 and TRBJ2-7, with 8 positions matching TRBD2. The CDR3 contains 15 residues. The J segment lost 4 bases and the V segment lost 6 bases, leaving 11 bases of the junction unmatched. Germline loops: CDR1 KGHSH, CDR2 LQKENI. As DNA, the CDR3 is TGTGCCAGCTCCGCCGGGTCAGCGGGAGTATACGAGCAGTACTTC. Translating gives CASSAGSAGVYEQYF.

This clone was counted once. The chain is built from TRBV19 and TRBJ2-1; 9 nucleotides line up with TRBD1. CDR1 LNHDA and CDR2 SQIVND come from the germline V gene (reference sequence). J was trimmed by 6 bases and V by 5 bases; bases with no gene match: 8. The CDR3 length is 15 residues. The chain's CDR3 is CASSPGTGMGNEQFF. DNA for the CDR3: TGTGCCAGTAGTCCCGGGACAGGGATGGGCAATGAGCAGTTCTTC.

This clone appeared once. The chain couples TRBV5-1 to TRBJ2-7, with TRBD1 as a possible D gene (6 bases). The CDR3 totals 15 residues. V lost 2 bases and J 2 bases, leaving 14 bases between the germline ends. Germline loops: CDR1 SGHRS, CDR2 YFSETQ. CDR3 sequence (DNA): TGCGCCAGCAGCTTCGACAGGCCTACCACCTACGAGCAGTACTTC. It encodes CASSFDRPTTYEQYF.

In this sample, this clone turned up once. J is TRBJ2-1 and V is TRBV4-1; 9 bases agree with TRBD2. The germline V gene has CDR1 MGHRA and CDR2 YSYEKL. After removal of 4 bases from V and 7 bases from J, the junction contained 17 bases not matched to a gene. The CDR3 is made up of 18 amino acids. In DNA, the CDR3 is TGCGCCAGCAGCCCCAAAAGGGGGCTTAGCGGGGGAACTAATGAGCAGTTCTTC. Translated: CASSPKRGLSGGTNEQFF.

CDR3 region: CASSFGTSAYEQYF. The DNA of the CDR3 is TGCGCCAGCAGCTTCGGGACTAGCGCCTACGAGCAGTACTTC. The chain recombines TRBV5-1 with TRBJ2-7; 10 bases fit TRBD2. The CDR3 length is 14 residues. Germline V gives CDR1 SGHRS, CDR2 YFSETQ. V was clipped by 2 bases and J by 2 bases; unmatched bases: 1.

The chain recombines TRBV6-5 with TRBJ1-1; possibly TRBD1 for D (5 bases). The CDR3 totals 14 residues. The V and J ends lost 5 bases and 0 bases respectively, with 10 bases between them. From germline, CDR1 is MNHEY and CDR2 SVGAGI. In DNA, the CDR3 is TGTGCCAGCAGTCCGAGCAGGGTGAACACTGAAGCTTTCTTT. This translates into CASSPSRVNTEAFF.

This sequence joins TRBV9 and TRBJ2-2; TRBD2 aligns across 13 bases. Trimming at V came to 0 bases and at J to 7 bases, leaving 6 bases not matched to a gene. The CDR3 extends over 17 amino acids. Germline V gene data show CDR1 as SGDLS and CDR2 as YYNGEE. The CDR3 DNA sequence: TGTGCCAGCAGCGTAGCCCTCTGGACTAGCGGGAGCGGGGAGCTGTTTTTT. This encodes CASSVALWTSGSGELFF.

This chain connects TRBV10-1 to TRBJ2-5, with TRBD1 as a possible D gene (6 bases). Trimming left V 5 bases short and J 4 bases short, with 11 bases between. CDR3 size: 13 residues. Germline CDR1 is WNHNN and CDR2 is SYGVQD (reference sequence). CDR3 nucleotide sequence: TGCGCCAGCAGTAAGGGACAAGGAGAGACCCAGTACTTC. It specifies CASSKGQGETQYF.

The chain joins TRBV4-2 to TRBJ2-3, with 7 nucleotides matching TRBD1. Germline V gene lookup returns CDR1 LGHNA and CDR2 YNFKEQ. V dropped 2 bases and J dropped 4; count of bases not matched to a gene: 15. The CDR3 loop spans 18 amino acids. CDR3 residues: CASSQRISGQREADTQYF. For the CDR3, the DNA is TGTGCCAGCAGCCAAAGGATATCGGGACAGCGAGAGGCAGATACGCAGTATTTT.

The chain has TRBV27 and TRBJ2-7; 10 positions agree with TRBD2. CDR1 and CDR2 from the germline V gene are MNHEY and SMNVEV (reference sequence). The CDR3 sequence is 18 residues long. V lost 5 bases to trimming and J lost 0 bases; unmatched junction nucleotides: 13. The CDR3 loop reads CASSTQLSLAGFSYEQYF. In DNA, the CDR3 is TGTGCCAGCAGTACGCAGCTCTCACTAGCGGGATTCTCCTACGAGCAGTACTTC.

The chain combines TRBV18 with TRBJ2-1; TRBD2 agrees at 15 bases. The CDR3 spans 17 residues. Germline lookup yields CDR1 KGHSH and CDR2 LQKENI. V lost 3 bases and J lost 7; bases outside the gene matches: 7. The chain's CDR3 is CASSPGLAGGPGNEQFF. The CDR3, as DNA: TGTGCCAGCTCACCCGGACTAGCGGGAGGGCCGGGTAATGAGCAGTTCTTC.

This sequence joins TRBV7-8 and TRBJ2-2; the match to TRBD2 covers 7 bases. The CDR3 totals 16 residues. Germline V CDR1 and CDR2: SGHVS, FQNEAQ. The J segment lost 1 base and the V segment lost 1 base, leaving 3 bases of the junction unmatched. CDR3 sequence (DNA): TGTGCCAGCAGCTTAGAACCTAGCGGGAACACCGGGGAGCTGTTTTTT. This sequence encodes CASSLEPSGNTGELFF.

V and J are TRBV6-4 and TRBJ2-3; the D is unclear. V was trimmed by 5 bases and J by 2 bases, leaving 5 bases between them. CDR1 MRHNA and CDR2 SNTAGT come from the germline V gene. CDR3 size: 12 residues. CDR3 sequence reads: CASSSNTDTQYF. In nucleotides, the CDR3 is TGTGCCAGCAGTTCCAACACAGATACGCAGTATTTT.

This clone was observed a single time. The CDR3 DNA reads TGTGCCAGCAGCTATGGACTAGCGGGAGGGGAGGAGTTCTTC. Residues: CASSYGLAGGEEFF. The chain carries TRBV5-6 and TRBJ2-1, with TRBD2 matching 15 bases. The germline V gene has CDR1 SGHDT and CDR2 YYEEEE. The CDR3 runs to 14 residues. V gave up 3 bases and J gave up 14 bases; unmatched junction bases: 6. The whole variable domain, remainder taken from reference TRBV5-6 and TRBJ2-1, is DAGVTQSPTHLIKTRGQQVTLRCSPKSGHDTVSWYQQALGQGPQFIFQYYEEEERQRGNFPDRFSGHQFPNYSSELNVNALLLGDSALYLCASSYGLAGGEEFFGPGTRLTVL.

A few counts support this clone. V and J are TRBV12-3 or TRBV12-4 and TRBJ1-2; 7 bases are shared with TRBD1. J lost 4 bases, V lost 4 bases, and 3 bases had no gene match. The CDR3 totals 13 residues. This CDR3 is CASSSGQTYGYTF. The DNA of the CDR3 is TGTGCCAGCAGTTCGGGACAGACCTATGGCTACACCTTC.

The chain joins TRBV5-1 to TRBJ1-3; D is unresolved. Trimming shortened V by 0 bases and J by 8 bases, and 12 bases separated the two germline ends. The length of the CDR3 is 14 residues. Germline V lookup: CDR1 SGHRS, CDR2 YFSETQ. The CDR3 sequence: CASSLEAVEDTIYF. CDR3 coding DNA: TGCGCCAGCAGCTTGGAGGCGGTCGAAGACACCATATATTTT.

The chain employs TRBV5-1 and TRBJ2-7; TRBD2 aligns across 12 bases. V gave up 4 bases and J gave up 2 bases; unmatched junction bases: 4. The CDR3 is made up of 15 amino acids. Germline V gives CDR1 SGHRS, CDR2 YFSETQ. CDR3 sequence: CASSPRTSGAYEQYF. The CDR3 DNA reads as TGCGCCAGCAGCCCCCGGACTAGCGGGGCCTACGAGCAGTACTTC.

The V gene is TRBV4-1, the J gene TRBJ2-1, with 13 bases aligning to TRBD2. Germline V gives CDR1 MGHRA, CDR2 YSYEKL. Trimming at V came to 4 bases and at J to 8 bases, leaving 2 bases not matched to a gene. This CDR3 is 14 amino acids long. CDR3 sequence (DNA): TGCGCCAGCAGCCCCGGACTAGCGGGAGATGAGCAGTTCTTC. It is translated as CASSPGLAGDEQFF.